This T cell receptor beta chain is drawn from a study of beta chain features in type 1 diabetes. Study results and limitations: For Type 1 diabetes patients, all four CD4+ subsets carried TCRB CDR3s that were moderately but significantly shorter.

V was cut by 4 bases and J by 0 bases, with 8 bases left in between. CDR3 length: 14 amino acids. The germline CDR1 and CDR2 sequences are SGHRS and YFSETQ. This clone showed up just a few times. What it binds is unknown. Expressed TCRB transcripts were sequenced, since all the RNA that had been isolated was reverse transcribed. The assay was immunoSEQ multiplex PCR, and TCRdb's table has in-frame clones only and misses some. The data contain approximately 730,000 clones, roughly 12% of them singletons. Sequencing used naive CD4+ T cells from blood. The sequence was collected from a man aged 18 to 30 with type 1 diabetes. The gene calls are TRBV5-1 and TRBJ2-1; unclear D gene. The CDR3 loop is CASSLIGSYNEQFF. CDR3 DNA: TGCGCCAGCAGCCTTATAGGCTCCTACAATGAGCAGTTCTTC.